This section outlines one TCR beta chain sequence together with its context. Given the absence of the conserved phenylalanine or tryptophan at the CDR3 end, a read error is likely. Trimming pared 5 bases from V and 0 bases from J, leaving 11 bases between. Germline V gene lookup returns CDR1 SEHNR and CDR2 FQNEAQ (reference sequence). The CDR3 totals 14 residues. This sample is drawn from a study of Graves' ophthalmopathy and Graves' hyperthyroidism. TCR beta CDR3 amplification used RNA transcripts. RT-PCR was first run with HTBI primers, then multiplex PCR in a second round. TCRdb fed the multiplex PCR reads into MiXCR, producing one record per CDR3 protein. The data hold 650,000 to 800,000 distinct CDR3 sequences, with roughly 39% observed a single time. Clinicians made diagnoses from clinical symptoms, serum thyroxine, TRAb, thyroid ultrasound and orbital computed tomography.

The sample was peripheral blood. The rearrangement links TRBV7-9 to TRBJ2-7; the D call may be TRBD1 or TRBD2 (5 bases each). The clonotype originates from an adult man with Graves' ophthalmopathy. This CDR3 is CASSPPGSSYEQYC. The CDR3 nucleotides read TGTGCCAGCAGCCCCCCAGGGAGCTCCTACGAGCAGTACTGC.